The 5 T cell receptor beta chains below were found in one sample sequenced in a study of CD4 T cells in relation to SARS-CoV-2 and coronaviruses. Using immunoSEQ multiplex PCR, the repertoire was profiled, and TCRdb retains in-frame clones only, with some absent. The sample has under 70,000 clones, 75% to 90% seen once. The unexposed donors gave CD4+ T cells in about 2010-2019, prior to COVID-19. The source material was memory CD4+ T cells from PBMCs. The receptors were gathered from a human donor in good health.

The chain is built from TRBV6-6 and TRBJ2-7, with D maybe TRBD1 (6 bases). From germline, CDR1 is MNHNY and CDR2 SVGAGI (reference sequence). V lost 4 bases and J 9 bases, leaving 13 bases between the germline ends. This CDR3 has 12 residues. The DNA for the CDR3 is TGTGCCAGCAGTTCAGGGGTGAGTGGGCAGTACTTC. Translation gives CASSSGVSGQYF.

The chain has TRBV10-3 and TRBJ1-6; D unresolved. Germline V CDR1 and CDR2: ENHRY, SYGVKD. V lost 8 bases and J lost 8, with 13 bases in between. The CDR3 extends over 13 amino acids. DNA of the CDR3: TGTGCCATCCGGCCCCAAGTGGATTCACCCCTCCACTTT. Translated, it gives CAIRPQVDSPLHF.

The chain employs TRBV12-3 or TRBV12-4 and TRBJ1-6; D may be TRBD1 (6 bases). The CDR3 consists of 13 residues. Between the trimmed V and J ends, which lost 8 bases and 9 bases, there was a span of 14 bases. DNA for the CDR3: TGTGCCAGCCTAGGTCAGGGGCTTTCACCCCTCCACTTT. Encoded protein: CASLGQGLSPLHF.

The chain employs TRBV15 and TRBJ1-4, with D unclear. CDR3 size: 15 residues. Germline-derived CDR1 and CDR2 are LNHNV and YYDKDF (reference sequence). V dropped 4 bases and J dropped 4 bases, with 13 bases sitting between them. The CDR3 DNA reads as TGTGCCACCAGCAAACCGGGAGGGAATAATGAAAAACTGTTTTTT. It translates to CATSKPGGNNEKLFF.

The genes are TRBV28 and TRBJ2-7; no definite D call. CDR3 length equals 14 residues. Trimming removed 6 bases at V and 3 bases at J, with 15 bases between. Germline V lookup: CDR1 MDHEN, CDR2 SYDVKM. This CDR3 is CASSPIGKGYEQYF. The CDR3 DNA reads as TGTGCCAGCAGCCCCATAGGTAAGGGCTACGAGCAGTACTTC.